The 10 T cell receptor beta chains below were found in one sample sequenced in a study of blood T cell repertoires in COVID-19. Repertoires were generated with immunoSEQ multiplex PCR, while TCRdb's copy carries only in-frame clones and drops some. The table shows approximately 65,000 clones, with around 86% occurring only once. The specimen sequenced was peripheral blood. The receptor source for this set is a man in his forties with acute or convalescent COVID-19.

DNA for the CDR3: TGTGCCTGGAGTTTGGGGGCTGTAAGTACTTCACCCCTCCACTTT. Translating it yields CAWSLGAVSTSPLHF. The chain has TRBV30 and TRBJ1-6; D perhaps matches TRBD1 (6 bases). V shed 2 bases and J shed 9 bases, with 17 bases lying between them. The CDR3 extends over 15 amino acids. Germline CDR1 reads GTSNPN; CDR2 reads SVGIG (reference sequence).

The CDR3 DNA is TGTGCCAGCAGTCAACAGGGGGTTGCGAGGGGTACGCAGTATTTT. Amino acids: CASSQQGVARGTQYF. The chain combines TRBV6-5 with TRBJ2-3, with 8 bases matching TRBD1. V was clipped by 5 bases and J by 8 bases; unmatched bases: 12. Germline CDR1 reads MNHEY; CDR2 reads SVGAGI. CDR3 size: 15 residues.

The J gene is TRBJ1-2, the V gene TRBV10-2; D perhaps matches TRBD1 (6 bases). CDR3 size: 16 residues. Germline-derived CDR1 and CDR2 are WSHSY and SAAADI. The V and J ends lost 0 bases and 2 bases respectively, with 13 bases between them. The CDR3 sequence: CASSESVRTGNYGYTF. The CDR3 coding sequence is TGCGCCAGCAGTGAGTCAGTCCGAACAGGGAACTATGGCTACACCTTC.

The chain couples TRBV7-9 to TRBJ1-1; TRBD1 aligns across 10 bases. V lost 1 base to trimming and J lost 3 bases; unmatched junction nucleotides: 2. The CDR3 is 15 amino acids. Per the germline V gene, CDR1 is SEHNR and CDR2 is FQNEAQ (reference sequence). CDR3 in amino acids: CASSLGQGADTEAFF. DNA for the CDR3: TGTGCCAGCAGCTTAGGACAGGGGGCGGACACTGAAGCTTTCTTT.

V gene TRBV6-5 combines with J gene TRBJ1-2, with TRBD1 matching over 11 bases. Germline V gene data show CDR1 as MNHEY and CDR2 as SVGAGI. V shed 2 bases and J 14 bases; nucleotides not matched to a gene: 10. This CDR3 has 14 residues. The CDR3 protein is CASSYRGQGAPGTF. The DNA of the CDR3 is TGTGCCAGCAGTTACAGAGGACAGGGGGCGCCGGGTACCTTC.

This chain uses TRBV6-5 with TRBJ1-2; 7 bases fit TRBD1. From germline, CDR1 is MNHEY and CDR2 SVGAGI. The J segment lost 3 bases and the V segment lost 7 bases, leaving 5 bases of the junction unmatched. This CDR3 region has 13 residues. CDR3 sequence (DNA): TGTGCCAGCAAGACAGGGAACGACTATGGCTACACCTTC. Protein sequence: CASKTGNDYGYTF.

For the CDR3, the DNA is TGCAGCGTTGAACCTCTAAATGAGCAGTTCTTC. This encodes CSVEPLNEQFF. V is TRBV29-1 and J is TRBJ2-1; no firm D call. CDR1 and CDR2 from the germline V gene are SQVTM and ANQGSEA. V lost 2 bases to trimming and J lost 7 bases, with 6 bases between them. CDR3 length: 11 residues.

The CDR3 loop reads CASSLAMGQTYEQYF. As DNA, the CDR3 is TGTGCCAGCAGCTTAGCGATGGGACAGACCTACGAGCAGTACTTC. The chain uses TRBV7-8 and TRBJ2-7; 7 nucleotides line up with TRBD1. The V gene end was trimmed by 0 bases and the J gene end by 2 bases; junction bases not matched to a gene: 4. The CDR3 is 15 residues long. CDR1 and CDR2 (germline): SGHVS, FQNEAQ.

The chain recombines TRBV6-6 with TRBJ1-2, with a tentative D call TRBD1 (6 bases). V was pared by 3 bases and J by 4 bases, with 12 bases between. CDR3 length: 14 amino acids. Per the germline V gene, CDR1 is MNHNY and CDR2 is SVGAGI (reference sequence). The CDR3 region has the DNA TGTGCCAGCAGTTATGGGGAGGGGGGCTATGGCTACACCTTC. Translated, it gives CASSYGEGGYGYTF.

This chain links TRBV4-1 with TRBJ1-2; tentatively, D is TRBD1 (6 bases). The germline V gene encodes CDR1 MGHRA and CDR2 YSYEKL. V lost 6 bases, J lost 2 bases, and 13 bases lay in between. The CDR3 extends over 14 amino acids. The CDR3 nucleotides read TGCGCCAGCAGGCAACCCGGGACAAACTATGGCTACACCTTC. Protein product: CASRQPGTNYGYTF.